The text below deals with one T cell receptor beta chain. Source study methods: Estimated nucleated cell counts came from reference gene primer amplification. Here immunoSEQ multiplex PCR was the method, and the copy in TCRdb shows in-frame clones only, minus some. Clonal size and the V and J genes are those of that table, whereas D and trimming came from the DNA. The profile covers 65,000 to 70,000 clones, with 80% to 95% appearing a single time and under 15% taken by the ten largest. This entry is derived from a study of blood T cell repertoires in COVID-19. Overall study: Acute and convalescent COVID-19 specimens originated in the United States, Italy and Spain. T cells, B-cell-depleted T cells, or PBMCs supplied cDNA or gDNA.

This CDR3 comprises 13 residues. The ends lost 10 bases at V and 2 bases at J; junction bases unmatched: 5. From germline, CDR1 is ENHRY and CDR2 SYGVKD. The V call is TRBV10-3, the J call TRBJ2-3; 8 bases are shared with TRBD1. This clonotype originated in a human donor with active COVID-19. The donor label of this sample is uncertain. The sequenced material came from peripheral blood. The DNA of the CDR3 is TGTGCCACCCGACAGGGGTCCACAGATACGCAGTATTTT. Its translation is CATRQGSTDTQYF.